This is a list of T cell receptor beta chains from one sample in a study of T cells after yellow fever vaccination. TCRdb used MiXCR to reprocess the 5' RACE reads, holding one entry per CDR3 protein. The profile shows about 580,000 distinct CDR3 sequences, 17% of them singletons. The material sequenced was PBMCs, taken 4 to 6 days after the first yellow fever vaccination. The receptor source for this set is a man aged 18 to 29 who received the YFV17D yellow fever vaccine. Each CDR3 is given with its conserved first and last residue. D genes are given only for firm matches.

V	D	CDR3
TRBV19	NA	CASSMPSEQFF
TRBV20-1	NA	CSARPGGPYNEQFF
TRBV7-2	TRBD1	CASSRGQYQETQYF
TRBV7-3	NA	CASSPTGGRDGHEQFF
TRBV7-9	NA	CASSFGVGDSPLHF
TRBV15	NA	CATSREGRYEKLFF
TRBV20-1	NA	CSARDIGGFYEQYF
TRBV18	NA	CASSPPGRTGNTEAFF
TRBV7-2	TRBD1	CASSQDRASGYTF
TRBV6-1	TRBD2	CASRRGRVETQYF
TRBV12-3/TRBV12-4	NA	CASSPGGIYSNQPQHF
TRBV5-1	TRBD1	CASSWETGGEAEAFF
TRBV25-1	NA	CASSATGQGFF
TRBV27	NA	CASSLFDGRLNTEAFF
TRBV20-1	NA	CSARVQYNSPLHF
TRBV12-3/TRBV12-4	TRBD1	CASTGQNGQGNSPLHF